Presented here are 9 T cell receptor beta chains from one specimen sequenced in a study of long-term antiretroviral therapy in people with HIV. The assay used was immunoSEQ (version v3.0), run at survey level. Libraries were prepared by immunoSEQ multiplex PCR; TCRdb keeps only in-frame clonotypes and omits some of them. The table includes 30,000 to 40,000 clones, roughly 74% detected once. This material consisted of unsorted PBMCs, taken 3 years after starting antiretroviral therapy. These TCRs come from a man in his fifties with HIV.

J is TRBJ2-3 and V is TRBV7-2; the D gene is possibly TRBD2 (6 bases). V lost 7 bases and J lost 6, with 23 bases in between. This CDR3 region has 16 residues. The V gene's germline CDR1 is SGHTA and CDR2 FQGNSA. CDR3 residues: CASTQLGSPLRDTQYF. In DNA, the CDR3 is TGTGCCAGCACCCAACTCGGGAGCCCCCTCCGGGATACGCAGTATTTT.

This chain connects TRBV29-1 to TRBJ2-7; 8 bases fit TRBD2. Looked up from germline, CDR1 is SQVTM and CDR2 is ANQGSEA. The CDR3 contains 13 residues. V dropped 7 bases and J dropped 3; count of bases not matched to a gene: 8. Written as DNA, the CDR3 is TGCAGCGCCATTACTAGCGGACTCTACGAGCAGTACTTC. This translates into CSAITSGLYEQYF.

The chain is built from TRBV5-1 and TRBJ2-1; D unclear. Trimming left V 4 bases short and J 8 bases short, with 10 bases between. The length of the CDR3 is 12 residues. The V gene's germline CDR1 is SGHRS and CDR2 YFSETQ. For the CDR3, the DNA is TGCGCCAGCAGCCTTCTTATCGATGAGCAGTTCTTC. It translates to CASSLLIDEQFF.

The V gene is TRBV6-5, the J gene TRBJ1-2; the D is unclear. Germline CDR1 is MNHEY and CDR2 is SVGAGI. CDR3 length equals 13 residues. The ends were cut back, 0 bases at V and 1 base at J, with 3 bases in the middle. Written as DNA, the CDR3 is TGTGCCAGCAGTTACTCGGGTAACTATGGCTACACCTTC. As protein: CASSYSGNYGYTF.

The CDR3 DNA is TGTGCCAGCAGCCTGAGGACTAGCGGGGGCTCCTACGAGCAGTACTTC. It translates to CASSLRTSGGSYEQYF. This rearrangement joins TRBV5-5 to TRBJ2-7, with 13 bases matching TRBD2. Germline-derived CDR1 and CDR2 are SGHKS and YYEKEE (reference sequence). The CDR3 consists of 16 residues. With V trimmed by 4 bases and J by 0 bases, 4 bases remained unmatched.

This clone was seen only a few times. The chain carries TRBV12-1 and TRBJ1-2. TRBV12-1 is noted as a pseudogene. This CDR3 has 14 residues. In nucleotides, the CDR3 is TGTGCCAGCACCCCATCCGGGGGGCCCTCTGGCTACACCTTC. It encodes CASTPSGGPSGYTF.

The V gene is TRBV27, the J gene TRBJ2-7; D possibly uses TRBD1 or TRBD2 (6 bases each). The CDR3 consists of 17 residues. V lost 2 bases, J lost 4 bases, and 21 bases lay in between. Looked up from germline, CDR1 is MNHEY and CDR2 is SMNVEV (reference sequence). CDR3 amino acids: CASSLQDPRGGGYEQYF. The DNA of the CDR3 is TGTGCCAGCAGTTTACAAGACCCCCGAGGGGGAGGTTACGAGCAGTACTTC.

The chain is built from TRBV29-1 and TRBJ2-1, with 9 bases matching TRBD1. The V gene's germline CDR1 is SQVTM and CDR2 ANQGSEA. V shed 7 bases and J 6 bases; nucleotides not matched to a gene: 7. There are 13 residues in the CDR3. The CDR3 DNA reads TGCAGCGCTACAGGGGGCATAGGCAATGAGCAGTTCTTC. It yields the protein CSATGGIGNEQFF.

The chain has TRBV6-1 and TRBJ1-5, with TRBD1 matching 7 bases. The CDR3 runs 17 residues. Germline V gene data show CDR1 as MNHNS and CDR2 as SASEGT. J gave up 2 bases and V 1 base, and 8 bases lay outside the gene matches. CDR3 protein: CASSEGRQGKGNQPQHF. CDR3 DNA sequence: TGTGCCAGCAGTGAAGGCAGACAGGGAAAGGGCAATCAGCCCCAGCATTTT.